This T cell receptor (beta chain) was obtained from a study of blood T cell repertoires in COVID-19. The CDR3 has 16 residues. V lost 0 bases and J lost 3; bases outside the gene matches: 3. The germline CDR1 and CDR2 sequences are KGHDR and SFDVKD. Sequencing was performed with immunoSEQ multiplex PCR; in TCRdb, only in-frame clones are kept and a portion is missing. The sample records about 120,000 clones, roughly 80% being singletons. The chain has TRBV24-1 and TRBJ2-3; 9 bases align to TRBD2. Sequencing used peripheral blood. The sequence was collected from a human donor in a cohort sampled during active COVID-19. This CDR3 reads CATSDLVAGVTDTQYF. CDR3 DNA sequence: TGTGCCACCAGTGATTTGGTAGCGGGGGTAACAGATACGCAGTATTTT.